This record concerns one T cell receptor (beta chain) sequence. Its target is not known. This sample was taken from a study of beta chain features in type 1 diabetes. Overall study context: On cell yields, gender and age, patients and healthy donors were similar. The samples had 85 million to 140 million sorted cells examined in all.

Expressed TCRB transcripts got sequenced, as all isolated RNA was reverse transcribed. Some clones are missing from TCRdb's copy, which holds only in-frame ones; the method was immunoSEQ multiplex PCR. The table records about 15,000 clones, roughly three quarters of them present only once. Study-wide results and limits: Shortening of TCRB CDR3s, moderate but significant, appeared in all four CD4+ subsets of Type 1 diabetes patients. The VDJ junctions of type 1 diabetes patients carried fewer insertions and more deletions.

The J segment lost 5 bases and the V segment lost 4 bases, leaving 11 bases of the junction unmatched. The CDR3 extends over 16 amino acids. Germline V CDR1 and CDR2: SGDLS, YYNGEE. The clonotype was recovered from a man between 25 and 39 years old with type 1 diabetes. The specimen was stem cell memory CD4+ T cells from blood. The V call is TRBV9, the J call TRBJ2-2; 7 bases fit TRBD1. CDR3 nucleotides: TGTGCCAGCAGCACTGCCCCCGCACAGGGGACCGGGGAGCTGTTTTTT. This sequence encodes CASSTAPAQGTGELFF.